The T cell receptor (beta chain) described here comes from a study of regulatory T cells in long-lasting Graves disease (dated by TCRdb to about 2021). Describing the broader study: Newly diagnosed Graves' disease patients had taken antithyroid drugs for less than 3 months. The study was conducted in China and was registered as a clinical trial. This study used TCR sequencing and RNA sequencing of peripheral blood to compare persistent Graves' disease patients against newly diagnosed Graves' disease patients. A total of roughly 35 samples underwent TCR sequencing: some 13 from persistent and about 20 from newly diagnosed Graves' disease patients.

CDR1 and CDR2 were assigned from the germline V gene (reference sequence) as MNHEY and SMNVEV. Between the V and J ends, shortened by 4 bases and 2 bases respectively, the junction contains 10 bases. From its cysteine to its phenylalanine, the CDR3 spans 14 amino acids. The sequence is cut down to CDR3 DNA, 42 bases in frame from base 1. This clonotype was seen ten or more times. Its recognized antigen is unknown. Base qualities are not at hand, and no much larger clone is one base apart. The research as a whole found: The authors acknowledged the small sample size as a limitation that may reduce accuracy. Compared with newly diagnosed patients, persistent Graves' disease patients had lower TCR Shannon entropy and fewer highly expanded clones, which suggests clonal expansion. A larger number of public clonotypes was shared among persistent patients (around 2,500) than among newly diagnosed patients (more than 850). Persistent disease showed preferential use of TRBV28, TRBJ1-2 and TRBJ2-5, whereas newly diagnosed disease favored TRBV20-1 and TRBJ2-1. Because the primary lesion, thyroid tissue, could not be accessed, the study looked at peripheral blood alone. Only the TCR beta chain was sequenced and analyzed.

Reading the label with the study, this specimen's time point is: newly diagnosed GD, antithyroid drugs for less than 3 months. For both TCR sequencing and RNA sequencing, RNA was extracted from PBMCs in TRIzol. The diagnosis of Graves' disease followed American Thyroid Association guidelines. The patients came from an endocrinology department in Xi'an, China. From each patient, around 9 milliliters of peripheral blood was collected into an EDTA anticoagulant tube. PBMCs were isolated by Ficoll Paque Plus density gradient separation without further T cell sorting. An Agilent 2100 Bioanalyzer and agarose gel were used to assess RNA quality, and a NanoDrop 2000 was used to measure RNA concentration. The library was made by multiplex PCR. TCRdb records Illumina HiSeq 4000 as the sequencer. To build TCR beta libraries, CDR3 regions were amplified by Arm-PCR using iRepertoire HTBI primers. Before sequencing, the PCR products underwent gel purification. Per the authors' processing: A total of fewer than 65 TRBV and 14 TRBJ segments were identified across samples and were used for gene usage analysis of CDR3 amino acid clonotypes. COPE and FqMerger were used to merge the filtered high-quality paired reads into contigs. BLAST was used to align contigs to the IMGT TRBV, TRBD and TRBJ reference genes, and CDR3 was defined following IMGT. Any clonotype with a frequency above 0.1% was counted as a highly expanded clone. Repertoire diversity was measured by Shannon entropy, and V-J evenness by the Gini coefficient. A clonotype found in more than one individual was treated as public. TCRdb cleaned the public reads at Q25 with fastp, built clones with MiXCR and kept in-frame beta chains. Each CDR3 protein gets just one entry, which takes the most common genes and DNA from the rows behind it. The V and J calls and clone size come from TCRdb's table, not from the authors' own analysis. The sample profile shows roughly 610,000 distinct CDR3 sequences; 16% of them were found once. Of the sample, approximately 20% is held by the ten largest clones.

The same sample was also used in a study of T cells in Graves' hyperthyroidism and ophthalmopathy. The second study's authors report: A patient counted as having stable Graves' hyperthyroidism if no progression to ophthalmopathy occurred over 18 months of follow-up. Hyperthyroidism patients were newly diagnosed, with disease duration under 2 months, and aged 18 to 65 years. Any patient with an uncontrolled infection, another autoimmune disease, pregnancy or lactation was excluded. Diagnoses were based on clinical symptoms, serum thyroxine and TRAb, thyroid ultrasound and orbital computed tomography. The first round of RT-PCR for the TCR CDR3 was performed with the HTBI primer set and the Qiagen OneStep RT-PCR kit. Blood samples also contained most of the expanded thyroid clonotypes (frequency above 0.001), which suggests that blood repertoires may reflect thyroid immune responses. Ophthalmopathy was separated from stable hyperthyroidism by a 13 V-J signature model, with 87.88% sensitivity and roughly 81% specificity obtained in cross-validation and 80%/75% obtained in testing. In validation, the model predicted progression to ophthalmopathy a median of about 6.8 months before onset, with 70% to 71% sensitivity and about 75% specificity. To identify TCR V-J signatures that set the groups apart, the researchers used a discovery cohort of 100 or so patients, made up of fewer than 50 with Graves' ophthalmopathy and 55 to 65 with stable Graves' hyperthyroidism. Whether ophthalmopathy could be predicted prospectively was tested in an independent validation cohort made up of fewer than 20 hyperthyroidism patients plus 17 patients who later progressed to ophthalmopathy. For training and testing, the 80 to 100 patients in the discovery cohort were randomly divided in a 7:3 ratio. In addition, the study compared T-cell repertoires in thyroid tissue and in blood from five or six Graves' hyperthyroidism patients. After sampling, hyperthyroidism patients received methimazole starting at 30 mg daily, and ophthalmopathy patients received high-dose intravenous methylprednisolone. Libraries were constructed in a second round of multiplex PCR, after which size selection and purification were carried out. Libraries were sequenced paired-end with 100 bp reads on an Illumina HiSeq2000. SOAPnuke was used to process the raw data, removing reads that contained adapters or uncalled bases, had a mean Phred below 15, or lacked an exact match to the constant primer or identifier. COPE v1.2.5 was used to merge the high-quality paired reads, and each unique nucleotide sequence was defined as a clonotype. MiTCR v1.1 was used to align the clonotypes against IMGT TRBV, TRBD and TRBJ reference segments. The analysis included only V-J combinations with a frequency above 0.0001, which together covered roughly 99% of the repertoires. A TCS score was defined as the ratio between F50 (clonal expansion) and ExV (chaos), using BLOSUM62-based TCRdist between CDR3 peptides within each V-J. Welch's t-statistics and random forest reduced just over 500 V-J features to about 13, which were used in a naive Bayes classifier (R e1071). No statistical method was used to fix the sample size in advance, and group allocation was not hidden from the investigators. The paper describes TCR Vbeta CDR3 sequencing of 140 or so peripheral blood samples, made up of some 40 ophthalmopathy patients, 70 to 75 hyperthyroidism patients and 17 progressor patients.

This specimen was peripheral blood mononuclear cells (PBMCs), taken at new diagnosis, from a patient treated with antithyroid drugs. The sequence was collected from a woman aged 30 to 39 with Graves disease. Donor details come from another sample of the same person, matched by shared clones. The sequence joins TRBV27 to TRBJ2-3; too little of a D gene remains to name it. The CDR3 amino acid sequence is: CASSYSATTDTQYF. The nucleotide sequence reads TGTGCCAGCAGTTACTCGGCAACCACAGATACGCAGTATTTT.